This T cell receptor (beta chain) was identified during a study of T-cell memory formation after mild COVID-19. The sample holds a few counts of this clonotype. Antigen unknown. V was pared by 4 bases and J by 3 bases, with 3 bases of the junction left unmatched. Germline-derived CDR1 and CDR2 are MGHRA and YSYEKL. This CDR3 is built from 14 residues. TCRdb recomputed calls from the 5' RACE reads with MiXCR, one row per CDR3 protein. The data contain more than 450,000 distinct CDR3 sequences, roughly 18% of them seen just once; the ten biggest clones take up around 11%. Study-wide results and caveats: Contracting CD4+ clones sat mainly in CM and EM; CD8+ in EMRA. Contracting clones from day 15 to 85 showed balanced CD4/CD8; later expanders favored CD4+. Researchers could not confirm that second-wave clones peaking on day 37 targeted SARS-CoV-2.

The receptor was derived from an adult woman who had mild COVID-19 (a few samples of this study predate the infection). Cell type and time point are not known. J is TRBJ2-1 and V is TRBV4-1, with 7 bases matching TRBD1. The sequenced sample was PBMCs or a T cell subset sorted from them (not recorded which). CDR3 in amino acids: CASSRRQGYNEQFF. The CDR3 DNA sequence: TGCGCCAGCAGCCGCCGACAGGGCTACAATGAGCAGTTCTTC.